This T cell receptor (beta chain) was retrieved from a study of technical replicates of blood from a few donors. TCRdb's table, derived via immunoSEQ multiplex PCR, lists solely in-frame clones and lacks some. The table includes about 100,000 clones, roughly 95% detected once. The CDR3 has 15 residues. J gave up 4 bases and V 2 bases, and 5 bases lay outside the gene matches. Germline CDR1 and CDR2: SGHTA and FQGNSA. V gene TRBV7-2 combines with J gene TRBJ1-1, with 9 bases that match TRBD1. The sequencing sample was made of T cells isolated from PBMCs. The sequence was obtained from a human donor in good health. The CDR3 nucleotides are TGTGCCAGCAGCTTAAATACAGGGGGCTCCACTGAAGCTTTCTTT. Translating gives CASSLNTGGSTEAFF.